This T cell receptor (beta chain) appears in the sequencing data of a study of T cells after posttransplantation cyclophosphamide (dated by TCRdb to about 2016). About the study as a whole: Using TRB sequencing, the study followed how the T cell repertoire rebuilt after myeloablative bone marrow transplantation with posttransplantation cyclophosphamide given as GVHD prophylaxis. In 3 patients, up to roughly 3 additional blood samples taken between 2 and 5.2 years after transplant also underwent TRB sequencing, as did pretransplant blood from 4 patients. Public TRB sequences were searched against a database of over 3,600 sequences associated with responses to pathogens, tumor antigens, self-antigens and alloantigens. TRB sequencing was performed on blood from all 35 or so PTCy patients with 1-year posttransplant specimens. Because TRA and TRB clonality correlated tightly in roughly ten samples, later TCR analyses were limited to TRB. Samples from fewer than 40 PTCy-treated patients and fewer than 20 related bone marrow donors of those patients were subjected to antigen receptor sequencing. Overall study outcomes, separate from this receptor: The TRB repertoires of T cells infiltrating skin or the GI tract showed only limited overlap with the TRB repertoires found in blood. Across the approximately 42 patients, TRB clonality was highly associated with recipient CMV seropositivity and CMV reactivation, and diversity with PTCy was similar to that in the CNI/methotrexate controls. Donor-recipient similarity was low at 1-2 months but rose over the first year, and later blood repertoires were often dominated by donor CD8+ memory clones.

The CDR1 and CDR2 encoded by the germline V gene (reference sequence) are GTSNPN and SVGIG. Including cysteine and phenylalanine, the CDR3 has 13 amino acids. Only the CDR3 region is kept as DNA, spanning 39 bases read in frame from base 1. The junction carries 11 bases between V and J, which are trimmed by 1 base and 10 bases respectively. Genomic DNA was used for TRB sequencing, which was performed with the immunoSEQ assay at survey resolution or with the hsTCRB kit. On the study's bioinformatics: The immunoSEQ software handled initial read processing, and the LymphoSeq R package was used for repertoire analyses. For each TRB dataset, clonality was calculated as 1 minus normalized Shannon entropy, and the Gini coefficient was computed as well. Phenotypes of unsorted samples were inferred by mapping TRB sequences from sorted subsets of the recipient or donor onto the same recipient's unsorted samples. In its TCRdb copy, this immuneACCESS table keeps in-frame sequences only and misses some clones. Where compared with another copy, unresolved V genes explain less than half of these, and the others have no known cause. For V, J and clone size, that table is used; D and trimming come from the DNA. The sample comprises 30,000 to 50,000 clones, and every one was counted more than once. The biggest ten clones account for more than 4.5% of the sample.

This clone showed up many times. Its recognized antigen is unknown. There are no base qualities to consult, and no much larger clone falls within one base. Related bone marrow donors provided peripheral blood samples on the day of marrow donation. Mononuclear cells from peripheral blood and bone marrow were separated by Ficoll-Hypaque density centrifugation and then cryopreserved. The chain joins TRBV30 to TRBJ1-6; the D gene cannot be resolved reliably. The source of this sequence is a woman in her forties or fifties in good health and a related stem cell transplant donor. What was sequenced was PBMCs. The sequenced DNA is TGTGCCTGGAGTGAACATAATAGCTCACCCCTCCACTTT. It codes for CAWSEHNSSPLHF.